This record covers a single T cell receptor beta chain. In the original processing: Counts of nucleated cells, estimated from reference gene primer amplification, were obtained. TCRdb's table, derived via immunoSEQ multiplex PCR, lists solely in-frame clones and lacks some. V, J and clone size are taken as reported in that table, and D and trimming were inferred from the DNA itself. Of 100,000 to 150,000 clones listed, around 86% are singletons. The sample originates from a study of blood T cell repertoires in COVID-19. Study at large: Sample material is recorded as cDNA or gDNA derived from T cells, B-cell-depleted T cells, or PBMCs.

The ends lost 2 bases at V and 2 bases at J; junction bases unmatched: 8. The germline CDR1 and CDR2 sequences are MNHEY and SMNVEV (reference sequence). The CDR3 spans 16 residues. The sample comprised peripheral blood. The receptor comes from a man aged 80 or over with active or convalescent COVID-19. J is TRBJ2-7 and V is TRBV27, with 8 nucleotides matching TRBD1. CDR3 nucleotide sequence: TGTGCCAGCAGTTTACACAACAGGGGGTTCACCTACGAGCAGTACTTC. Amino acid sequence: CASSLHNRGFTYEQYF.